This T cell receptor beta chain is from a study of CD8 T cells in ankylosing spondylitis. Study-wide results and caveats: Clones linked with disease were CD8+ and fairly uncommon in the peripheral blood. Fewer than ten highly homologous variants made up a TCR beta motif that seemed to typify ankylosing spondylitis blood.

Trimming took 1 base from V and 1 from J; bases not matched to a gene: 15. Germline lookup yields CDR1 MNHEY and CDR2 SVGEGT. This CDR3 spans 19 amino acids. TCRdb redid the calling of the 5' RACE reads with MiXCR, one entry per CDR3 protein. The table lists fewer than 500,000 distinct CDR3 sequences, 26% of them singletons. Concerning this clonotype itself: Its antigen is still unknown.

This sequence joins TRBV6-2 or TRBV6-3 and TRBJ2-7; 8 bases align to TRBD1. The TCR was taken from a male donor with ankylosing spondylitis. Sequencing used blood, either unsorted or a sorted T cell fraction (not recorded which). The CDR3 DNA is TGTGCCAGCAGTTACTTGGGGCTGACAGGGGACCCAAGATCCTACGAGCAGTACTTC. This codes for CASSYLGLTGDPRSYEQYF.